Below, one T cell receptor beta chain is given with its context. It has no known antigen specificity. No clone much larger than this one lies a single base away; base qualities are absent. TCRbeta CDR3 regions were profiled by bias-controlled multiplex PCR amplification of genomic DNA with the immunoSEQ Assay. Processing in the source paper ran as follows. To quantify the absolute abundance of each unique TCRbeta CDR3 region, the sequences were collapsed and filtered. Differential abundance was tested with a binomial (Fisher-equivalent) model and with a beta-binomial model adding time-dependent variance fitted from healthy donors. Clones with fewer than 5 combined templates were removed, and a clone was called differentially abundant if the clone's Benjamini-Hochberg FDR was below 0.01. Using the form v = (b*log(k)+a)^2, the beta-binomial variance was modeled as a function of the total template count across the two samples. TCRdb stores this immuneACCESS table with in-frame sequences only. Part of the clones is absent; in the studies checked, under half of the shortfall reflects unresolved V genes, and no reason is known for the rest. V and J calls and clone size follow that table, whereas D and trimming were derived from the DNA. For this sample there are 50,000 to 75,000 clones; around four fifths appear just once. The top ten clonotypes cover over 15% of the sample.

These data belong to a study of identifying expanded T cells in peripheral blood (dated by TCRdb to between 2018 and 2021). Notes on the research overall: Technical replicates were generated by sequencing separate aliquots of the same genomic DNA pool, and four replicates were compared pairwise. The paper as a whole reports these results and caveats: Across all healthy-donor time intervals, the beta-binomial model significantly cut both the number of clones called differentially abundant and the false-positive rate. The binomial model flagged around 1.2 differentially abundant clones between technical replicates, compared with 15 to 17 over two weeks and approximately 20 over four weeks. The authors expected that biological variance in healthy repertoires might rise further over much longer intervals, such as months to years. Variance in clone template counts between approximately two-week samples significantly increased with total template count across all healthy donors.

During the collection period, no immune events, such as infections, were documented for the healthy donors. To calibrate time-dependent variance in a beta-binomial model of T-cell clone differential abundance, blood repertoires from healthy donors were used as a training cohort. There were roughly 10 healthy donors in the training cohort, of whom 3 were female and 7 were male. An age range of about 25 to 64 years, with an average of 43 years, was recorded for the donors. Obtained from a commercial supplier, whole blood was collected from each healthy donor at three time points set about 2 weeks apart. For immunosequencing, genomic DNA was extracted from unsorted whole blood. Sequences SQVTM (CDR1) and ANQGSEA (CDR2) are obtained from the germline V gene. The trim is 3 bases for V and 4 bases for J, with a gap of 6 bases between the germline ends. The CDR3 has 11 amino acids, counting the end cysteine and phenylalanine. Of all the DNA, just the CDR3 is kept, 33 bases in frame from base 1.

The sequencing input was blood. The sequence is built from TRBV29-1 and TRBJ1-2; too little of a D gene remains to name it. The sequence was obtained from a person aged 18-69 years in good health. The base sequence is TGCAGCGTTGACACTCCCTATGGCTACACCTTC. Translated, this is CSVDTPYGYTF.